What follows are 30 T cell receptor beta chains derived from one specimen sequenced in a study of immune evolution from preneoplasia to lung adenocarcinoma (dated by TCRdb to the early 2020s). The method was the immunoSEQ multiplex PCR assay. TCRdb retrieved this table from immuneACCESS and kept in-frame rearrangements only. Not all clones are present; in checked studies, unresolved V genes account for under half, and no reason is known for the remainder. The sample has roughly 5,300 clones on record, about 68% of them singletons. The ten top clones hold roughly 7% of the sample. What was sequenced was FFPE lung adenocarcinoma in situ tissue. According to the study, the label for this sample's cell subset or site signals: preinvasive adenocarcinoma in situ (AIS). These receptors came from a person aged 60 to 85 with lung adenocarcinoma.

V is TRBV27 and J is TRBJ1-2; TRBD1 matches 9 bases. Looked up from germline, CDR1 is MNHEY and CDR2 is SMNVEV (reference sequence). The CDR3 totals 17 residues. Trimming removed 3 bases from V and 2 bases from J; junction bases left unmatched: 10. CDR3 sequence: CASSFLLQTGGNYGYTF. CDR3 DNA sequence: TGTGCCAGCAGTTTCTTGCTCCAGACAGGGGGGAACTATGGCTACACCTTC.

The rearrangement joins TRBV18 to TRBJ2-5; D perhaps matches TRBD2 (6 bases). Germline-derived CDR1 and CDR2 are KGHSH and LQKENI. The CDR3 has 16 residues. Trimming cost V 6 bases and J 2 bases, with 19 bases left between them. Written as DNA, the CDR3 is TGTGCCAGCTCTCTAATACGGGGGACCCTACAAGAGACCCAGTACTTC. This codes for CASSLIRGTLQETQYF.

Only a few counts were recorded for this clone. The CDR3 DNA reads TGCGCCAGCAGTGAGTCAAGATACTATGGCTACACCTTC. This sequence encodes CASSESRYYGYTF. The V gene is TRBV10-2, the J gene TRBJ1-2; D ambiguous. The CDR3 is made up of 13 amino acids. Trimming shortened V by 0 bases and J by 3 bases, and 5 bases separated the two germline ends. CDR1 WSHSY and CDR2 SAAADI come from the germline V gene.

The chain links TRBV10-3 to TRBJ2-3; the D gene could be TRBD1 or TRBD2 (5 bases each). The CDR3 is made up of 15 amino acids. The V gene lost 4 bases and the J gene lost 3 bases, with 14 bases spanning the gap. Germline loops: CDR1 ENHRY, CDR2 SYGVKD. In DNA, the CDR3 is TGTGCCATCAGTGGCCTAGCAGAGGGGACAGATACGCAGTATTTT. As protein: CAISGLAEGTDTQYF.

V usage is TRBV5-6 and J usage is TRBJ2-7; the match to TRBD1 covers 10 bases. After removal of 7 bases from V and 7 bases from J, the junction contained 11 bases not matched to a gene. This CDR3 has 14 amino acids. The germline CDR1 and CDR2 sequences are SGHDT and YYEEEE. The CDR3 here is CASYSTGGRGEQYF. CDR3 bases: TGTGCCAGCTACTCGACAGGGGGCCGTGGGGAGCAGTACTTC.

The chain uses TRBV28 and TRBJ2-5; D gene unclear. Germline V lookup: CDR1 MDHEN, CDR2 SYDVKM. With 5 bases removed from V and 4 bases from J, the gap between germline ends came to 11 bases. This CDR3 contains 13 residues. CDR3 loop: CASSPVSLETQYF. The CDR3 DNA is TGTGCCAGCAGTCCCGTAAGTTTAGAGACCCAGTACTTC.

The chain combines TRBV11-3 with TRBJ2-1, with 7 bases identical to TRBD2. The germline V gene has CDR1 SGHNT and CDR2 YENEEA. V gave up 5 bases and J gave up 3 bases; unmatched junction bases: 10. The CDR3 is 16 amino acids. The CDR3 loop reads CASSPPGPSGYNEQFF. In nucleotides, the CDR3 is TGTGCCAGCAGCCCGCCTGGGCCTAGCGGCTACAATGAGCAGTTCTTC.

The gene calls are TRBV6-4 and TRBJ2-1; 9 positions match TRBD1. CDR3 length: 13 amino acids. The germline V gene has CDR1 MRHNA and CDR2 SNTAGT. V shed 4 bases and J 12 bases; nucleotides not matched to a gene: 7. In DNA form, the CDR3 reads TGTGCCAGCAGTGGGGGACAGGGTTATCGGCAGTTCTTC. Its translation: CASSGGQGYRQFF.

The CDR3 loop reads CASSSKRQGGNTEAFF. CDR3 nucleotides: TGCGCCAGCAGCTCAAAGAGACAGGGAGGGAACACTGAAGCTTTCTTT. The chain combines TRBV5-1 with TRBJ1-1; 7 positions match TRBD1. The ends lost 3 bases at V and 1 base at J; junction bases unmatched: 9. CDR1 and CDR2 (germline): SGHRS, YFSETQ. The CDR3 spans 16 residues.

The sample holds a few counts of this clone. This chain joins TRBV9 and TRBJ2-2; D is unresolved. Per germline, CDR1 SGDLS and CDR2 YYNGEE. The CDR3 is made up of 15 amino acids. Trimming removed 0 bases at V and 7 bases at J, with 13 bases between. The CDR3 DNA reads as TGTGCCAGCAGCGTAGGAGCAGAAGTTGGCGGGGAGCTGTTTTTT. Amino acid sequence: CASSVGAEVGGELFF.

V is TRBV5-4 and J is TRBJ1-4, with a tentative D call TRBD1 (6 bases). Germline V gene lookup returns CDR1 SGHNT and CDR2 YYREEE (reference sequence). The CDR3 length is 15 residues. Between the trimmed V and J ends, which lost 0 bases and 8 bases, there was a span of 14 bases. CDR3 in amino acids: CASSLEAGTWEKLFF. CDR3 DNA sequence: TGTGCCAGCAGCTTGGAAGCAGGGACATGGGAAAAACTGTTTTTT.

The chain uses TRBV30 and TRBJ1-4; D gene unclear. Trimming cost V 1 base and J 5 bases, with 8 bases left between them. Germline V lookup: CDR1 GTSNPN, CDR2 SVGIG (reference sequence). The CDR3 is made up of 13 amino acids. The CDR3 loop is CAWSGQRNEKLFF. The CDR3 nucleotides are TGTGCCTGGAGTGGGCAGAGGAATGAAAAACTGTTTTTT.

This clone was detected only a few times. The chain joins TRBV11-3 to TRBJ2-1; D is unclear. Germline-derived CDR1 and CDR2 are SGHNT and YENEEA. The CDR3 covers 13 residues. Trimming removed 2 bases at V and 7 bases at J, with 9 bases between. The CDR3 is CASSLSGTNEQFF. CDR3 DNA: TGTGCCAGCAGCTTATCGGGCACAAATGAGCAGTTCTTC.

This clone was counted a single time. V usage is TRBV5-6 and J usage is TRBJ2-5; D is uncertain. The CDR3 runs to 15 residues. Trimming left V 3 bases short and J 5 bases short, with 17 bases between. The germline gives CDR1 SGHDT, CDR2 YYEEEE. The CDR3 coding sequence is TGTGCCAGCAGCTCAACTATCATTAATAAGGAGACCCAGTACTTC. Its protein product is CASSSTIINKETQYF.

A few counts support this clone. V gene TRBV2 combines with J gene TRBJ1-1; the D gene is possibly TRBD1 (6 bases). Germline V gives CDR1 SNHLY, CDR2 FYNNEI. V was shortened by 3 bases and J by 5 bases, with 13 bases between the two germline ends. The CDR3 contains 14 residues. This CDR3 is CASSELGGATEAFF. CDR3 bases: TGTGCCAGCAGTGAGTTGGGGGGCGCGACTGAAGCTTTCTTT. The full variable domain, in which reference TRBV2 and TRBJ1-1 provide the parts outside the CDR3, is EPEVTQTPSHQVTQMGQEVILRCVPISNHLYFYWYRQILGQKVEFLVSFYNNEISEKSEIFDDQFSVERPDGSNFTLKIRSTKLEDSAMYFCASSELGGATEAFFGQGTRLTVV.

The chain links TRBV18 to TRBJ1-1, with 7 bases that match TRBD1. The ends lost 3 bases at V and 4 bases at J; junction bases unmatched: 5. Germline V CDR1 and CDR2: KGHSH, LQKENI. CDR3 length: 14 amino acids. The CDR3 DNA reads as TGTGCCAGCTCACCTGACAGGGTTGGCACTGAAGCTTTCTTT. It translates to CASSPDRVGTEAFF.

This chain links TRBV2 with TRBJ1-4, with 12 nucleotides matching TRBD1. V lost 8 bases, J lost 8 bases, and 6 bases stayed unmatched. CDR3 length: 14 amino acids. Germline V CDR1 and CDR2: SNHLY, FYNNEI. The CDR3 DNA reads TGTGCCAGCGGGGGACAGGGGGCCAAGGAAAAACTGTTTTTT. This gives the protein CASGGQGAKEKLFF.

This clone ranks as large. This sequence joins TRBV7-9 and TRBJ1-2, with D unresolved. CDR3 length: 14 residues. With 2 bases removed from V and 6 bases from J, the gap between germline ends came to 13 bases. Germline CDR1 is SEHNR and CDR2 is FQNEAQ (reference sequence). The chain's CDR3 is CASSLFEVVDGYTF. CDR3 nucleotide sequence: TGTGCCAGCAGCTTATTTGAAGTGGTGGATGGCTACACCTTC.

The chain has TRBV7-3 and TRBJ2-1; D ambiguous. V lost 0 bases and J lost 5, with 2 bases in between. The germline gives CDR1 SGHTA, CDR2 FQGTGA. The CDR3 is 12 amino acids. DNA of the CDR3: TGTGCCAGCAGCTTAACTGACAATGAGCAGTTCTTC. Translation: CASSLTDNEQFF.

The table lists this clone with a count of one. V and J are TRBV4-1 and TRBJ2-5; D is undetermined. V was shortened by 1 base and J by 2 bases, with 11 bases between the two germline ends. CDR1 is MGHRA, CDR2 YSYEKL, per germline. CDR3 length: 15 residues. Here the CDR3 reads CASSQAKGRQETQYF. Here the CDR3 DNA reads TGCGCCAGCAGCCAAGCAAAAGGCCGTCAAGAGACCCAGTACTTC.

This clone was observed a single time. V usage is TRBV11-2 and J usage is TRBJ2-1, with 7 bases that match TRBD2. J gave up 8 bases and V 5 bases, and 12 bases lay outside the gene matches. The CDR3 runs 15 residues. CDR1 is SGHAT, CDR2 FQNNGV, per germline. CDR3 in amino acids: CASSRESRGWHEQFF. The CDR3 DNA sequence: TGTGCCAGCAGCCGCGAGTCGCGGGGGTGGCATGAGCAGTTCTTC.

Points on this clone: An end of the junction does not agree with germline; a read error may underlie this. The J gene is TRBJ2-3, the V gene TRBV5-1; D may be TRBD1 or TRBD2 (5 bases each). The CDR3 consists of 16 residues. In germline, CDR1 is SGHRS, CDR2 YFSETQ. The CDR3 DNA follows: TGCGCCAGCAGCCCCGGGACGGCCTATAGCACAAATACGCAGTATTTT. Translated: CASSPGTAYSTNTQYF.

The rearrangement joins TRBV18 to TRBJ2-2; no reliable D call. V was shortened by 6 bases and J by 4 bases, with 15 bases between the two germline ends. From germline, CDR1 is KGHSH and CDR2 LQKENI. The CDR3 is made up of 15 amino acids. The CDR3 sequence: CASSPLAGSTGELFF. DNA for the CDR3: TGTGCCAGCTCCCCCCTCGCTGGAAGCACCGGGGAGCTGTTTTTT.

CDR3 in amino acids: CASSLAYLGSEAFF. In nucleotides, the CDR3 is TGCGCCAGCAGCTTGGCCTATCTGGGTTCTGAAGCTTTCTTT. The V gene is TRBV5-1, the J gene TRBJ1-1; D remains ambiguous. The CDR3 is 14 amino acids. With 0 bases removed from V and 6 bases from J, the gap between germline ends came to 12 bases. The V gene's germline CDR1 is SGHRS and CDR2 YFSETQ.

The chain combines TRBV2 with TRBJ2-2; weak D call: TRBD1 (5 bases). The CDR3 has 14 amino acids. CDR1 and CDR2 from the germline V gene are SNHLY and FYNNEI. V was cut by 7 bases and J by 1 base, with 10 bases left in between. This CDR3 is CASKRTGNTGELFF. DNA of the CDR3: TGTGCCAGCAAAAGAACAGGGAACACCGGGGAGCTGTTTTTT.

This rearrangement joins TRBV18 to TRBJ1-5; D is undetermined. Trimming removed 3 bases from V and 6 bases from J, with 21 bases in between. The CDR3 covers 17 residues. Germline V gene lookup returns CDR1 KGHSH and CDR2 LQKENI. CDR3 protein: CASSPGPPDGNLQPQHF. The CDR3 nucleotides are TGTGCCAGCTCACCCGGGCCGCCGGATGGAAACCTTCAGCCCCAGCATTTT.

This rearrangement joins TRBV4-2 to TRBJ1-3; D is unresolved. CDR3 size: 16 residues. CDR1 and CDR2 (germline): LGHNA, YNFKEQ. Trimming cost V 0 bases and J 0 bases, with 9 bases left between them. This CDR3 reads CASSQDLTASGNTIYF. Here the CDR3 DNA reads TGTGCCAGCAGCCAAGATTTAACAGCCTCTGGAAACACCATATATTTT.

In its sample, this clone was seen a few times. The gene calls are TRBV18 and TRBJ2-3; D is undetermined. This CDR3 has 15 residues. Germline CDR1 KGHSH, CDR2 LQKENI. V was trimmed by 8 bases and J by 0 bases, leaving 15 bases between them. The CDR3 region is CASPPATRSTDTQYF. The CDR3 bases are TGTGCCAGCCCCCCCGCGACAAGGAGCACAGATACGCAGTATTTT.

With regard to this clone: Other DNA sequences in this specimen translate into the identical CDR3. CDR3 nucleotide sequence: TGTGCCAGCAAGCGACAGGGGGCGGCGAACACTGAAGCTTTCTTT. Protein product: CASKRQGAANTEAFF. The V call is TRBV5-4, the J call TRBJ1-1; 10 nucleotides match TRBD1. Trimming took 6 bases from V and 1 from J; bases not matched to a gene: 6. The CDR3 has 15 residues. CDR1 and CDR2 (germline): SGHNT, YYREEE (reference sequence). The whole variable domain, filled in from reference TRBV5-4 and TRBJ1-1, reads ETGVTQSPTHLIKTRGQQVTLRCSSQSGHNTVSWYQQALGQGPQFIFQYYREEENGRGNFPPRFSGLQFPNYSSELNVNALELDDSALYLCASKRQGAANTEAFFGQGTRLTVV.

In its sample, this clone was seen a few times. The J gene is TRBJ1-1, the V gene TRBV5-6; TRBD1 matches 10 bases. The CDR3 is 14 residues long. Trimming cost V 4 bases and J 4 bases; bases outside gene matches: 4. In germline, CDR1 is SGHDT, CDR2 YYEEEE. Here the CDR3 DNA reads TGTGCCAGCAGCCAGGGACAGGGGACCACTGAAGCTTTCTTT. This translates into CASSQGQGTTEAFF.